The 16 T cell receptor beta chains below were found in one sample sequenced in a study of T-cell reconstitution after alpha-beta-depleted transplantation in children. Unique molecular identifiers were incorporated into the prepared TCRbeta library. MiXCR was run by TCRdb on the PCR reads, yielding one entry per CDR3 protein. The data hold fewer than 1 million distinct CDR3 sequences, with approximately 15% observed a single time. Sequencing was performed on PBMCs, mostly from graft donor cells, taken 360 days after TCRalphabeta/CD19-depleted stem cell transplant. These receptors all stem from a male patient between 5 and 17 years old who had a stem cell transplant for acute lymphoblastic leukemia, so the T cells may come from the graft donor.

This clonotype was seen only a few times. This rearrangement joins TRBV7-3 to TRBJ2-4; 7 bases align to TRBD1. V lost 3 bases, J lost 9 bases, and 2 bases stayed unmatched. CDR1 is SGHTA and CDR2 is FQGTGA in the germline V gene. This CDR3 has 12 amino acids. The CDR3: CASSFYRGIQYF. In DNA, the CDR3 is TGTGCCAGCAGCTTCTACAGGGGCATTCAGTACTTC.

This clonotype was seen a handful of times. The CDR3 protein is CASSSTRAYGYTF. As DNA, the CDR3 is TGCGCCAGCAGCTCAACAAGGGCCTATGGCTACACCTTC. The J gene is TRBJ1-2, the V gene TRBV5-1; D uncertain. CDR1 and CDR2 from the germline V gene are SGHRS and YFSETQ. The V and J ends lost 3 bases and 4 bases respectively, with 10 bases between them. This CDR3 is built from 13 residues.

In this sample, this clonotype turned up a few times. The chain combines TRBV15 with TRBJ2-2; D ambiguous. The CDR3 length is 13 residues. CDR1 is LNHNV, CDR2 YYDKDF, per germline (reference sequence). V was clipped by 5 bases and J by 3 bases, with 7 bases between them. This CDR3 is CATSPTYTGELFF. The CDR3 DNA follows: TGTGCCACCAGCCCGACCTACACCGGGGAGCTGTTTTTT.

This clonotype was seen repeatedly, ten times or more. The V gene is TRBV4-1, the J gene TRBJ2-1; 7 bases match TRBD2. Germline CDR1 MGHRA, CDR2 YSYEKL. After removal of 4 bases from V and 6 bases from J, the junction contained 9 bases not matched to a gene. The CDR3 totals 15 residues. The CDR3 here is CASSPRQGGGNEQFF. As DNA, the CDR3 is TGCGCCAGCAGCCCACGACAAGGCGGGGGCAATGAGCAGTTCTTC.

This rearrangement joins TRBV12-3 or TRBV12-4 to TRBJ1-3; 8 nucleotides line up with TRBD1. The CDR3 length is 16 residues. V lost 5 bases and J lost 4; bases outside the gene matches: 10. The DNA of the CDR3 is TGTGCCAGCAGTCCACAACCTCAGGGGGCGGGAAACACCATATATTTT. Translated, it gives CASSPQPQGAGNTIYF.

Ten or more counts support this clonotype. Germline and junction disagree at one end, which may indicate a read error. The chain uses TRBV20-1 and TRBJ1-3; TRBD1 aligns across 7 bases. This CDR3 has 15 residues. CDR1 is DFQATT, CDR2 SNEGSKA, per germline (reference sequence). Here the CDR3 reads CSARARGPGGNTIYF. The CDR3 DNA reads TGCAGTGCCAGAGCGAGGGGGCCTGGGGGAAACACCATATATTTT.

A few counts support this clonotype. The chain is built from TRBV12-3 or TRBV12-4 and TRBJ2-5; 9 nucleotides agree with TRBD1. V dropped 6 bases and J dropped 5; count of bases not matched to a gene: 7. The CDR3 is made up of 14 amino acids. This CDR3 reads CASRTTGGEETQYF. The DNA for the CDR3 is TGTGCCAGCAGGACGACAGGGGGAGAGGAGACCCAGTACTTC.

The V and J genes are TRBV6-1 and TRBJ2-2, with D perhaps TRBD1 (6 bases). The CDR3 extends over 16 amino acids. Trimming took 7 bases from V and 6 from J, leaving 21 bases between them. CDR1 is MNHNS and CDR2 is SASEGT in the germline V gene. The CDR3 bases are TGTGCCAGCACCGATCGCCGGGCTCGGACAGCCGGGGAGCTGTTTTTT. Translating gives CASTDRRARTAGELFF.

This clonotype appeared a few times. The V and J genes are TRBV12-5 and TRBJ2-1, with D perhaps TRBD2 (5 bases). The CDR3 length is 14 residues. Germline CDR1 reads LGHNT; CDR2 reads FRNRAP. Trimming cost V 9 bases and J 0 bases, with 12 bases left between them. CDR3 loop: CASWRFGSYNEQFF. The CDR3 DNA sequence: TGTGCTAGCTGGAGGTTTGGCTCCTACAATGAGCAGTTCTTC.

This clonotype came up a few times. The V gene is TRBV18, the J gene TRBJ2-3; D gene ambiguous. The CDR3 runs to 14 residues. V was pared by 7 bases and J by 0 bases, with 11 bases between. In germline, CDR1 is KGHSH, CDR2 LQKENI. The CDR3 is CASFSDTSTDTQYF. CDR3 DNA: TGTGCCAGCTTTTCAGACACTAGCACAGATACGCAGTATTTT.

J is TRBJ2-1 and V is TRBV20-1; TRBD2 matches 7 bases. The length of the CDR3 is 15 residues. Germline loops: CDR1 DFQATT, CDR2 SNEGSKA (reference sequence). The CDR3 sequence: CNAGPSAGAANEQFF. The CDR3 region has the DNA TGCAATGCCGGACCCTCGGCGGGAGCGGCCAATGAGCAGTTCTTC.

Only a few counts were recorded for this clonotype. This chain connects TRBV5-1 to TRBJ2-1, with 13 bases lining up with TRBD2. V trimming: 3 bases; J trimming: 7 bases; junction bases outside the gene matches: 7. The CDR3 sequence is 16 residues long. Germline V gene lookup returns CDR1 SGHRS and CDR2 YFSETQ. This CDR3 reads CASSSSGTSGANEQFF. CDR3 in DNA: TGCGCCAGCAGCTCCTCCGGGACTAGCGGGGCTAATGAGCAGTTCTTC. The variable domain in full, completed from reference TRBV5-1 and TRBJ2-1, reads KAGVTQTPRYLIKTRGQQVTLSCSPISGHRSVSWYQQTPGQGLQFLFEYFSETQRNKGNFPGRFSGRQFSNSRSEMNVSTLELGDSALYLCASSSSGTSGANEQFFGPGTRLTVL.

The chain is built from TRBV7-9 and TRBJ1-1; unclear D gene. This CDR3 region has 13 residues. CDR1 and CDR2 from the germline V gene are SEHNR and FQNEAQ (reference sequence). Trimming took off 8 bases at V and 0 bases at J, with 10 bases between the two ends. The CDR3 DNA is TGTGCCAGCGTAGCGTTCATGAACACTGAAGCTTTCTTT. As protein: CASVAFMNTEAFF.

At least ten counts were recorded for this clonotype. The chain links TRBV29-1 to TRBJ1-1; no clear D. This CDR3 has 10 residues. Deletions cut 6 bases from V and 5 bases from J, with 7 bases between. Germline values: CDR1 SQVTM, CDR2 ANQGSEA. The CDR3 sequence is CSVGGTEAFF. The DNA for the CDR3 is TGCAGCGTGGGCGGAACTGAAGCTTTCTTT.

In its sample, this clonotype was seen many times. The chain joins TRBV20-1 to TRBJ2-3; 8 positions match TRBD2. The CDR3 is made up of 13 amino acids. J lost 1 base, V lost 6 bases, and 3 bases had no gene match. Germline V gene sequence: CDR1 DFQATT, CDR2 SNEGSKA (reference sequence). The CDR3 DNA is TGCAGTGCGCCGACTAGCGGCACAGATACGCAGTATTTT. Translating gives CSAPTSGTDTQYF.

This clonotype appeared many times. V usage is TRBV5-1 and J usage is TRBJ2-2; D gene uncertain. Germline assignment: CDR1 SGHRS and CDR2 YFSETQ. V was trimmed by 0 bases and J by 0 bases, leaving 6 bases between them. The CDR3 spans 15 residues. The CDR3 bases are TGCGCCAGCAGCTTGGTCGCAGCGAACACCGGGGAGCTGTTTTTT. Translation: CASSLVAANTGELFF. Full variable domain (remainder filled in from reference TRBV5-1 and TRBJ2-2): KAGVTQTPRYLIKTRGQQVTLSCSPISGHRSVSWYQQTPGQGLQFLFEYFSETQRNKGNFPGRFSGRQFSNSRSEMNVSTLELGDSALYLCASSLVAANTGELFFGEGSRLTVL.